These T cell receptor beta chains were read from a single sample in a study of T cells in Graves' hyperthyroidism and ophthalmopathy. TCRdb passed the multiplex PCR reads through MiXCR, listing each CDR3 protein once. The data contain just under 750,000 distinct CDR3 sequences, roughly a third of them seen just once; the ten biggest clones take up more than 25%. Sequenced sample: blood. The receptors originated from a woman aged 40 to 50 with Graves' hyperthyroidism. The CDR3 runs from the conserved cysteine through the conserved F or W. A D gene is named only where the DNA matches it firmly. Clone size is not always given. Where it is, it says once, few, many or a class for expanded clones.

v_gene: TRBV10-3; len: 13; abundance: few; j_gene: TRBJ1-2; d_gene: -; CDR3nt: TGTGCCAGCTCACCACCGAGCCGCAATGGCTACACCTTC; CDR3aa: CASSPPSRNGYTF
v_gene: TRBV19; len: 12; abundance: -; j_gene: TRBJ1-5; d_gene: -; CDR3nt: TGTGCCAGTACCGGGGGGGGGGGCCAGGAGCATTTT; CDR3aa: CASTGGGGQEHF
v_gene: TRBV4-3; len: 15; abundance: -; j_gene: TRBJ1-6; d_gene: TRBD1; CDR3nt: TGCGCCAGCAGCCAGAAGGGACAGGGAAATTCACCCCTCCACTTT; CDR3aa: CASSQKGQGNSPLHF
v_gene: TRBV27; len: 13; abundance: -; j_gene: TRBJ1-2; d_gene: -; CDR3nt: TGTGCCAGCAGTCGACCGGGGTCCTATGGCTACACCTTC; CDR3aa: CASSRPGSYGYTF
v_gene: TRBV6-5; len: 15; abundance: few; j_gene: TRBJ1-4; d_gene: -; CDR3nt: TGTGCCAGCAGTTACTCGGCAGGGGAGGCTGAAAAACTGTTTTTT; CDR3aa: CASSYSAGEAEKLFF
v_gene: TRBV11-1; len: 14; abundance: -; j_gene: TRBJ2-7; d_gene: TRBD1; CDR3nt: TGTGCCAGCAGCTTGACAGGGGGCGAATACGAGCAGTACTTC; CDR3aa: CASSLTGGEYEQYF
v_gene: TRBV19; len: 14; abundance: many; j_gene: TRBJ2-5; d_gene: TRBD1; CDR3nt: TGTGCCAGTAGTACCACCACAGGGGACGAGACCCAGTACTTC; CDR3aa: CASSTTTGDETQYF
v_gene: TRBV12-3/TRBV12-4; len: 13; abundance: -; j_gene: TRBJ1-1; d_gene: -; CDR3nt: TGTGCCAGCAGTTGGGGTTGGGGGAAGAAAGCTTTCTTT; CDR3aa: CASSWGWGKKAFF
v_gene: TRBV11-3; len: 11; abundance: -; j_gene: TRBJ2-1; d_gene: -; CDR3nt: TGTGCCAGCAGCTTAGCTGATGAGCAGTTCTTC; CDR3aa: CASSLADEQFF
v_gene: TRBV7-2; len: 17; abundance: few; j_gene: TRBJ2-5; d_gene: TRBD2; CDR3nt: TGTGCCAGCAGCTCCGACTCAGACGGGAGGGACCAAGAGACCCAGTACTTC; CDR3aa: CASSSDSDGRDQETQYF
v_gene: TRBV19; len: 16; abundance: -; j_gene: TRBJ1-5; d_gene: TRBD1; CDR3nt: TGTGCCAGTAGCCCCCTCCTACAGGGGAACAATCAGCCCCAGCATTTT; CDR3aa: CASSPLLQGNNQPQHF
v_gene: TRBV20-1; len: 14; abundance: many; j_gene: TRBJ1-5; d_gene: -; CDR3nt: TGCAGTGCTGAACCCGGACAGCCCTCACAGCCCCAGCATTTT; CDR3aa: CSAEPGQPSQPQHF
v_gene: TRBV29-1; len: 14; abundance: many; j_gene: TRBJ1-2; d_gene: -; CDR3nt: TGCAGCGTCCCCCCAGGGGACGGTAACTATGGCTACACCTTC; CDR3aa: CSVPPGDGNYGYTF
v_gene: TRBV2; len: 13; abundance: -; j_gene: TRBJ2-7; d_gene: -; CDR3nt: TGTGCCAGCAGTTTCCATCAGGGGCACGAGCAGTACTTC; CDR3aa: CASSFHQGHEQYF
v_gene: TRBV10-3; len: 15; abundance: few; j_gene: TRBJ1-1; d_gene: -; CDR3nt: TGTGCCAGCACCTCCAGGTGGGGAACTTACACTGAAGCTTTCTTT; CDR3aa: CASTSRWGTYTEAFF
v_gene: TRBV14; len: 12; abundance: -; j_gene: TRBJ1-1; d_gene: -; CDR3nt: TGTGCCAGCAGCCAACTGGACACTGAAGCTTTCTTT; CDR3aa: CASSQLDTEAFF
v_gene: TRBV7-2; len: 14; abundance: -; j_gene: TRBJ1-2; d_gene: TRBD1; CDR3nt: TGTGCCAGCAGCTTGGAGGGGGCGGGAGGAGGCTGCACCTTC; CDR3aa: CASSLEGAGGGCTF
v_gene: TRBV10-3; len: 13; abundance: many; j_gene: TRBJ1-4; d_gene: -; CDR3nt: TGTGCCACCTCTGGAGTCCTAAATGAAAAACTGTTTTTT; CDR3aa: CATSGVLNEKLFF
v_gene: TRBV6-6; len: 18; abundance: -; j_gene: TRBJ1-2; d_gene: TRBD1; CDR3nt: TGTGCCAGCAGAACAGGGTTGGTGGACAGGGAGTCTAACTATGGCTACACCTTC; CDR3aa: CASRTGLVDRESNYGYTF
v_gene: TRBV13; len: 14; abundance: -; j_gene: TRBJ1-6; d_gene: -; CDR3nt: TGTGCCGGCAGCGTTAGCTCCTATAATTCACCCCTCCACTTT; CDR3aa: CAGSVSSYNSPLHF
v_gene: TRBV7-2; len: 14; abundance: many; j_gene: TRBJ2-2; d_gene: TRBD1; CDR3nt: TGTGCCAGCAGCTTAGTGGACAGGTCCGGGGAGCTGTTTTTT; CDR3aa: CASSLVDRSGELFF
v_gene: TRBV7-3; len: 15; abundance: -; j_gene: TRBJ1-1; d_gene: TRBD1; CDR3nt: TGTGCCAGCAGCTTAAATCTGGACAGGGCCACTGAAGCTTTCTTT; CDR3aa: CASSLNLDRATEAFF
v_gene: TRBV7-2; len: 12; abundance: few; j_gene: TRBJ1-5; d_gene: -; CDR3nt: TGTGCCAGCAGCTTATACTCTCAGCCCCAGCATTTT; CDR3aa: CASSLYSQPQHF
v_gene: TRBV29-1; len: 10; abundance: -; j_gene: TRBJ2-5; d_gene: -; CDR3nt: TGCAGCGGGGGAGGAGAGACCCAGTACTTC; CDR3aa: CSGGGETQYF
v_gene: TRBV13; len: 13; abundance: many; j_gene: TRBJ2-7; d_gene: -; CDR3nt: TGTGCCAGCAGCCCGGACTGGACCTACGAGCAGTACTTC; CDR3aa: CASSPDWTYEQYF
v_gene: TRBV7-9; len: 16; abundance: many; j_gene: TRBJ1-3; d_gene: -; CDR3nt: TGTGCCAGCAGCTTAGTGGGCAGTCACTCTGGAAACACCATATATTTT; CDR3aa: CASSLVGSHSGNTIYF
v_gene: TRBV7-9; len: 14; abundance: -; j_gene: TRBJ2-2; d_gene: -; CDR3nt: TGTGCCAGCAGTTCGGGACACCTCACCGGGGAGCTGTTTTTT; CDR3aa: CASSSGHLTGELFF
v_gene: TRBV7-2; len: 15; abundance: -; j_gene: TRBJ1-1; d_gene: TRBD1; CDR3nt: TGTGCCAGCTCACATGGGACAGCCGGGACCACTGAAGCTTTCTTT; CDR3aa: CASSHGTAGTTEAFF
v_gene: TRBV6-5; len: 16; abundance: few; j_gene: TRBJ2-5; d_gene: -; CDR3nt: TGTGCCAGCAGTTACTCGAGGGGCGTGGGTTATGAGACCCAGTACTTC; CDR3aa: CASSYSRGVGYETQYF
v_gene: TRBV10-3; len: 12; abundance: many; j_gene: TRBJ2-7; d_gene: -; CDR3nt: TGTGCCATCGGTGGCGTTACCTACGAGCAGTACTTC; CDR3aa: CAIGGVTYEQYF
v_gene: TRBV10-3; len: 15; abundance: many; j_gene: TRBJ1-6; d_gene: -; CDR3nt: TGTGCCATCAGTGACGGGGATCCGGAAAATTCACCCCTCCACTTT; CDR3aa: CAISDGDPENSPLHF
v_gene: TRBV12-3/TRBV12-4; len: 14; abundance: few; j_gene: TRBJ1-4; d_gene: -; CDR3nt: TGTGCCAGCTCACCGGTACCCGATAGAGTAAAACTGTTTTTT; CDR3aa: CASSPVPDRVKLFF
v_gene: TRBV15; len: 15; abundance: -; j_gene: TRBJ2-5; d_gene: TRBD2; CDR3nt: TGTGCCACCAGCAGAGTTAGCGGGATATCGGAGACCCAGTACTTC; CDR3aa: CATSRVSGISETQYF
v_gene: TRBV20-1; len: 14; abundance: many; j_gene: TRBJ1-5; d_gene: TRBD1; CDR3nt: TGCAGTGCCTCGACAGGGGTGGGCAATCAGCCCCAGCATTTT; CDR3aa: CSASTGVGNQPQHF
v_gene: TRBV4-3; len: 14; abundance: -; j_gene: TRBJ1-1; d_gene: TRBD1; CDR3nt: TGCGCCAGCAGCCATCCCGACAGGGACACTGAAGCTTTCTTT; CDR3aa: CASSHPDRDTEAFF
v_gene: TRBV5-1; len: 15; abundance: few; j_gene: TRBJ2-7; d_gene: TRBD1; CDR3nt: TGCGCCAGCAGCTCACCGGACAGGGCGGTCTACGAGCAGTACTTC; CDR3aa: CASSSPDRAVYEQYF
v_gene: TRBV28; len: 16; abundance: -; j_gene: TRBJ1-4; d_gene: -; CDR3nt: TGTGCCAGCAGTTCCCCGGGACGGCAACTTAATGAAAAACTGTTTTTT; CDR3aa: CASSSPGRQLNEKLFF
v_gene: TRBV7-2; len: 16; abundance: many; j_gene: TRBJ1-3; d_gene: TRBD1; CDR3nt: TGTGCCAGCAGCTCAGCAGGGACAGCCTCTGGAAACACCATATATTTT; CDR3aa: CASSSAGTASGNTIYF
v_gene: TRBV7-9; len: 14; abundance: -; j_gene: TRBJ2-7; d_gene: -; CDR3nt: TGTGCCAGCAGCTTAGTGCGGGTCTCCTACGAGCAGTACTTC; CDR3aa: CASSLVRVSYEQYF
v_gene: TRBV2; len: 18; abundance: -; j_gene: TRBJ2-2; d_gene: TRBD2; CDR3nt: TGTGCCAGCAGCCAAGACGCTAGCGGGGGCCTGAACACCGGGGAGCTGTTTTTT; CDR3aa: CASSQDASGGLNTGELFF
v_gene: TRBV7-2; len: 16; abundance: -; j_gene: TRBJ1-2; d_gene: -; CDR3nt: TGTGCCAGCAGCTTAGGAATCCGGGGAATCGTCTATGGCTACACCTTC; CDR3aa: CASSLGIRGIVYGYTF
v_gene: TRBV29-1; len: 14; abundance: many; j_gene: TRBJ1-2; d_gene: -; CDR3nt: TGCAGCGTTGGGCGTCAACCCGAGGGCTATGGCTACACCTTC; CDR3aa: CSVGRQPEGYGYTF
v_gene: TRBV6-6; len: 20; abundance: -; j_gene: TRBJ2-7; d_gene: TRBD2; CDR3nt: TGTGCCAGCAGTTCACCTCGGACTAGCGGGGGGGTTCGAAGCTCCTACGAGCAGTACTTC; CDR3aa: CASSSPRTSGGVRSSYEQYF
v_gene: TRBV4-1; len: 17; abundance: -; j_gene: TRBJ2-2; d_gene: TRBD2; CDR3nt: TGCGCCAGCAGCCGCGTAATAGCGGGGGTTAACACCGGGGAGCTGTTTTTT; CDR3aa: CASSRVIAGVNTGELFF
v_gene: TRBV6-5; len: 14; abundance: few; j_gene: TRBJ2-7; d_gene: -; CDR3nt: TGTGCCAGCAGTTACTCGGGACTCATCTACGAGCAGTACTTC; CDR3aa: CASSYSGLIYEQYF
v_gene: TRBV7-2; len: 14; abundance: -; j_gene: TRBJ1-4; d_gene: -; CDR3nt: TGTGCCAGCAGCTTAGGGGGGGTAGTTGAAAAACTGTTTTTT; CDR3aa: CASSLGGVVEKLFF
v_gene: TRBV5-4; len: 16; abundance: -; j_gene: TRBJ1-1; d_gene: TRBD1; CDR3nt: TGTGCCAGCAGCTTGGACAGGGGGCTGGGAAACACTGAAGCTTTCTTT; CDR3aa: CASSLDRGLGNTEAFF
v_gene: TRBV7-2; len: 16; abundance: -; j_gene: TRBJ2-2; d_gene: -; CDR3nt: TGTGCCAGCAGCTTAAAGTTCTCGCTAGAGACCGGGGAGCTGTTTTTT; CDR3aa: CASSLKFSLETGELFF
v_gene: TRBV6-2/TRBV6-3; len: 11; abundance: -; j_gene: TRBJ2-7; d_gene: TRBD2; CDR3nt: TGTGCCACGGGGGGGGCCTACGAGCAGTACTTC; CDR3aa: CATGGAYEQYF
v_gene: TRBV5-1; len: 12; abundance: many; j_gene: TRBJ2-7; d_gene: -; CDR3nt: TGCGCCAGCAGTTCGGTGGGCTACGAGCAGTACTTC; CDR3aa: CASSSVGYEQYF
v_gene: TRBV11-1; len: 23; abundance: few; j_gene: TRBJ2-2; d_gene: -; CDR3nt: -; CDR3aa: CASTPTAGANVLTFGAGTGELFF
v_gene: TRBV10-3; len: 14; abundance: -; j_gene: TRBJ1-4; d_gene: -; CDR3nt: TGTGCCATCAGTCCGGTCCCGGGACATGAAAAACTGGTTTTT; CDR3aa: CAISPVPGHEKLVF
v_gene: TRBV10-3; len: 15; abundance: -; j_gene: TRBJ2-2; d_gene: TRBD2; CDR3nt: TGTGCCATCAGTGGTCCTAGCGGGAACACCGGGGAGCTGTTTTTT; CDR3aa: CAISGPSGNTGELFF
v_gene: TRBV30; len: 14; abundance: few; j_gene: TRBJ1-2; d_gene: -; CDR3nt: TGTGCCTGGAGAGTAGCTGGGGGGGATTATGGCTACACCTTC; CDR3aa: CAWRVAGGDYGYTF
v_gene: TRBV6-1; len: 15; abundance: -; j_gene: TRBJ2-7; d_gene: TRBD1; CDR3nt: TGTGCCAGCAGGGGGGGTCCGGGACAGGCCTACGAGCAGTACTTC; CDR3aa: CASRGGPGQAYEQYF
v_gene: TRBV7-7; len: 13; abundance: -; j_gene: TRBJ1-1; d_gene: -; CDR3nt: TGTGCTGGCAGCTTAGACTCGAACACTGAAGCTTTCTTT; CDR3aa: CAGSLDSNTEAFF
v_gene: TRBV6-2/TRBV6-3; len: 20; abundance: -; j_gene: TRBJ2-2; d_gene: TRBD2; CDR3nt: TGTGCCAGCAGAGCCCTTCCCAGCGGGAGGGATAACTCTTTCACCGGGGAGCTGTTTTTT; CDR3aa: CASRALPSGRDNSFTGELFF
v_gene: TRBV5-1; len: 14; abundance: many; j_gene: TRBJ1-5; d_gene: -; CDR3nt: TGCGCCAGCAGCTTGGAAGGGGTTGGTCAGCCCCAGCATTTT; CDR3aa: CASSLEGVGQPQHF
v_gene: TRBV10-2; len: 17; abundance: -; j_gene: TRBJ1-1; d_gene: -; CDR3nt: TGTGCCAGCTCACCACCCTCTGGGGGAACAGCGAACACTGAAGCTTTCTTT; CDR3aa: CASSPPSGGTANTEAFF
v_gene: TRBV12-3/TRBV12-4; len: 16; abundance: few; j_gene: TRBJ1-6; d_gene: -; CDR3nt: TGTGCCAGCAGTTTAGCCGCGGGAGGGGATAATTCACCCCTCCACTTT; CDR3aa: CASSLAAGGDNSPLHF